The 2 T cell receptor beta chains below come from one sample, sequenced in a study of radiotherapy plus CTLA-4 blockade in lung cancer (dated by TCRdb to the late 2010s). The library was prepared using the immunoSEQ multiplex PCR assay. TCRdb limited this immuneACCESS table to in-frame rearrangements with V and J called. A share of clones is missing; checked studies link under half to unresolved V genes, and the rest is unexplained. The sample table shows 70,000 to 95,000 clones, and around 90% are seen once. Together, the top ten hold roughly a sixth of the sample. The sample here was peripheral blood, taken from a patient treated with radiotherapy plus ipilimumab. These receptors all stem from a human donor with non-small cell lung cancer that progressed on radiotherapy plus ipilimumab.

The chain has TRBV7-2 and TRBJ2-1; 8 bases match TRBD2. V trimming: 4 bases; J trimming: 2 bases; junction bases outside the gene matches: 4. Per the germline V gene, CDR1 is SGHTA and CDR2 is FQGNSA. The CDR3 has 15 residues. This chain's CDR3 is CASSSRGGPYNEQFF. CDR3 nucleotides: TGTGCCAGCAGCTCCCGGGGGGGCCCCTACAATGAGCAGTTCTTC.

This clone was detected only a few times. V gene TRBV7-9 combines with J gene TRBJ2-5; either TRBD1 or TRBD2 may supply D (5 bases each). The germline CDR1 and CDR2 sequences are SEHNR and FQNEAQ (reference sequence). This CDR3 comprises 16 residues. V gave up 5 bases and J gave up 4 bases, with 20 bases separating them. DNA for the CDR3: TGTGCCAGCAGCCCCAGGGTTCCCCTGAGGGGAGAGACCCAGTACTTC. Protein product: CASSPRVPLRGETQYF.